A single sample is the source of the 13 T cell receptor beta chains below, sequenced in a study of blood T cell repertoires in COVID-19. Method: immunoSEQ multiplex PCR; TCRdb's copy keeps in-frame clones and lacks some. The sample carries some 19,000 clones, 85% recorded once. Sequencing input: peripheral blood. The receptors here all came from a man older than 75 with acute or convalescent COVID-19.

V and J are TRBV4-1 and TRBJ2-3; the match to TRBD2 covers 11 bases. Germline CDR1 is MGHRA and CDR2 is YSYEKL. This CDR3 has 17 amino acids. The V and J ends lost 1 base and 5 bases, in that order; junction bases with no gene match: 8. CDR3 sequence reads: CASSQAETSGARDTQYF. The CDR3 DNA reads TGCGCCAGCAGCCAAGCGGAGACTAGCGGGGCGAGAGATACGCAGTATTTT.

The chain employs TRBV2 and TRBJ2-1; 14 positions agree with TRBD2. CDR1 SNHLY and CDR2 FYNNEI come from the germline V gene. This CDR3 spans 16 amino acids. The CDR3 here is CASGTSGGLTYNEQFF. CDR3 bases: TGTGCGTCAGGGACTAGCGGGGGTCTCACCTACAATGAGCAGTTCTTC.

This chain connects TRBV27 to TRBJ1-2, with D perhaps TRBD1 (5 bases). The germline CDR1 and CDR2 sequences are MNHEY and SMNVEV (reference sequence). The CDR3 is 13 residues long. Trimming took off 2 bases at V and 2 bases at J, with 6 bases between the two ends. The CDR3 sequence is CASSLKGNYGYTF. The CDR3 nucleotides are TGTGCCAGCAGTTTAAAGGGGAACTATGGCTACACCTTC.

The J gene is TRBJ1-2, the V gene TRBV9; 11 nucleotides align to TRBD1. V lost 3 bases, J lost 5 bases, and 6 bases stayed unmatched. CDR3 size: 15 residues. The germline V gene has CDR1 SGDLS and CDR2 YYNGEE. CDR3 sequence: CASSAGQGARYGYTF. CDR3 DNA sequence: TGTGCCAGCAGCGCCGGACAGGGGGCTCGGTATGGCTACACCTTC.

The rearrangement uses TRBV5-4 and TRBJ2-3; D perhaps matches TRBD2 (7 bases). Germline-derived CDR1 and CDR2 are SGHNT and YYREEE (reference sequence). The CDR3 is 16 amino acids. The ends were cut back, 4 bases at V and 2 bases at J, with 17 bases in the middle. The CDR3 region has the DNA TGTGCCAGCAGCACCGCCGGGGGGCCTCTCACAGATACGCAGTATTTT. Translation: CASSTAGGPLTDTQYF.

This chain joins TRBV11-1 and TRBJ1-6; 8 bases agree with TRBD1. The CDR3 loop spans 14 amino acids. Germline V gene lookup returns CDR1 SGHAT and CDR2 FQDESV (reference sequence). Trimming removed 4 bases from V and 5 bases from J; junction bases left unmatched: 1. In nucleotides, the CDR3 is TGTGCCAGCAGCTACAGGGGGAATAATTCACCCCTCCACTTT. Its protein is CASSYRGNNSPLHF.

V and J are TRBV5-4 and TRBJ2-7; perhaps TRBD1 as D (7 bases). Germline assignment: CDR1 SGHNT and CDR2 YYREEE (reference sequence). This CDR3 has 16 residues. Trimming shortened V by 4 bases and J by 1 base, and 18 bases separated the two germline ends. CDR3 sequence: CASSGGPRQGSYEQYF. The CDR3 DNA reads TGTGCCAGCAGCGGGGGGCCTCGACAGGGATCCTACGAGCAGTACTTC.

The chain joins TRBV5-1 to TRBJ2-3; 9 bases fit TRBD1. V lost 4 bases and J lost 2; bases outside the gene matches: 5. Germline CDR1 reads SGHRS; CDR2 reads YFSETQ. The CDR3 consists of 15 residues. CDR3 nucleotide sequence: TGCGCCAGCAGCCCCGGGACAGGGTTCACAGATACGCAGTATTTT. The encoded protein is CASSPGTGFTDTQYF. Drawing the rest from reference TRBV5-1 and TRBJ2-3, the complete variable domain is KAGVTQTPRYLIKTRGQQVTLSCSPISGHRSVSWYQQTPGQGLQFLFEYFSETQRNKGNFPGRFSGRQFSNSRSEMNVSTLELGDSALYLCASSPGTGFTDTQYFGPGTRLTVL.

The CDR3 reads CASSSGPQGSPLHF. CDR3 sequence (DNA): TGTGCCAGCAGCTCAGGGCCCCAAGGGTCACCCCTCCACTTT. The genes are TRBV11-3 and TRBJ1-6; D is perhaps TRBD1 (5 bases). Germline CDR1 and CDR2: SGHNT and YENEEA. The CDR3 covers 14 residues. Trimming shortened V by 4 bases and J by 10 bases, and 14 bases separated the two germline ends.

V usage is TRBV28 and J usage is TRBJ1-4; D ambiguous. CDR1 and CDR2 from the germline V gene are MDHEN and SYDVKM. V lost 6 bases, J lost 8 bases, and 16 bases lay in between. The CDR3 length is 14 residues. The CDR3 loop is CASRTRARREKLFF. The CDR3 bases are TGTGCCAGCAGGACGAGGGCCAGGAGGGAAAAACTGTTTTTT.

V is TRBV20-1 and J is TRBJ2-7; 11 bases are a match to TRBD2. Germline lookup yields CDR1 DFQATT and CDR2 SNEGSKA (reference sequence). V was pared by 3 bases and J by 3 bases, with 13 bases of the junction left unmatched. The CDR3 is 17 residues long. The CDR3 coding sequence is TGCAGTGCTAGTACTCTAACGACTAGCGGGGATTACTACGAGCAGTACTTC. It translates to CSASTLTTSGDYYEQYF.

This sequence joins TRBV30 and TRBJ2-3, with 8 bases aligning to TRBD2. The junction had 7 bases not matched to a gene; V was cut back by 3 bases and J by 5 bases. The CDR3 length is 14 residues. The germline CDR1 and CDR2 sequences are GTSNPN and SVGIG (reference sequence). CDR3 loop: CAWRRGGLGDTQYF. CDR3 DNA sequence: TGTGCCTGGAGACGGGGGGGCCTGGGAGATACGCAGTATTTT.

This chain's CDR3 is CASSPGAGGLNTGELFF. CDR3 nucleotides: TGCGCCAGCAGCCCCGGGGCGGGGGGGCTAAACACCGGGGAGCTGTTTTTT. This sequence joins TRBV4-3 and TRBJ2-2; 9 bases line up with TRBD2. V was pared by 4 bases and J by 2 bases, with 8 bases of the junction left unmatched. The CDR3 extends over 17 amino acids. Germline V gene data show CDR1 as LGHNA and CDR2 as YSLEER.